This T cell receptor beta chain was identified in a study of patients and donors after allogeneic stem cell transplantation. The table lists this clonotype with a few counts. This CDR3 has 16 residues. Germline CDR1 SEHNR, CDR2 FQNEAQ (reference sequence). The V and J ends lost 6 bases and 6 bases respectively, with 23 bases between them. Using its own MiXCR run on the RT-PCR reads, TCRdb lists one record per CDR3 protein. The top ten hold about 9.9% of the sample, which has a few hundred thousand distinct CDR3 sequences, roughly 38% seen once. The TCR was taken from a human donor who was either an allogeneic HSCT recipient or a stem cell or donor lymphocyte infusion donor (not recorded which). It is not recorded whose cells these are; they may come from a transplant donor. Sequenced material: blood, either unsorted or a sorted T cell fraction (not recorded which). The chain recombines TRBV7-9 with TRBJ1-1; D is ambiguous. DNA for the CDR3: TGTGCCAGCAGGATTCCGGGCTCCTCTATTCGGGCTGAAGCTTTCTTT. It translates to CASRIPGSSIRAEAFF.